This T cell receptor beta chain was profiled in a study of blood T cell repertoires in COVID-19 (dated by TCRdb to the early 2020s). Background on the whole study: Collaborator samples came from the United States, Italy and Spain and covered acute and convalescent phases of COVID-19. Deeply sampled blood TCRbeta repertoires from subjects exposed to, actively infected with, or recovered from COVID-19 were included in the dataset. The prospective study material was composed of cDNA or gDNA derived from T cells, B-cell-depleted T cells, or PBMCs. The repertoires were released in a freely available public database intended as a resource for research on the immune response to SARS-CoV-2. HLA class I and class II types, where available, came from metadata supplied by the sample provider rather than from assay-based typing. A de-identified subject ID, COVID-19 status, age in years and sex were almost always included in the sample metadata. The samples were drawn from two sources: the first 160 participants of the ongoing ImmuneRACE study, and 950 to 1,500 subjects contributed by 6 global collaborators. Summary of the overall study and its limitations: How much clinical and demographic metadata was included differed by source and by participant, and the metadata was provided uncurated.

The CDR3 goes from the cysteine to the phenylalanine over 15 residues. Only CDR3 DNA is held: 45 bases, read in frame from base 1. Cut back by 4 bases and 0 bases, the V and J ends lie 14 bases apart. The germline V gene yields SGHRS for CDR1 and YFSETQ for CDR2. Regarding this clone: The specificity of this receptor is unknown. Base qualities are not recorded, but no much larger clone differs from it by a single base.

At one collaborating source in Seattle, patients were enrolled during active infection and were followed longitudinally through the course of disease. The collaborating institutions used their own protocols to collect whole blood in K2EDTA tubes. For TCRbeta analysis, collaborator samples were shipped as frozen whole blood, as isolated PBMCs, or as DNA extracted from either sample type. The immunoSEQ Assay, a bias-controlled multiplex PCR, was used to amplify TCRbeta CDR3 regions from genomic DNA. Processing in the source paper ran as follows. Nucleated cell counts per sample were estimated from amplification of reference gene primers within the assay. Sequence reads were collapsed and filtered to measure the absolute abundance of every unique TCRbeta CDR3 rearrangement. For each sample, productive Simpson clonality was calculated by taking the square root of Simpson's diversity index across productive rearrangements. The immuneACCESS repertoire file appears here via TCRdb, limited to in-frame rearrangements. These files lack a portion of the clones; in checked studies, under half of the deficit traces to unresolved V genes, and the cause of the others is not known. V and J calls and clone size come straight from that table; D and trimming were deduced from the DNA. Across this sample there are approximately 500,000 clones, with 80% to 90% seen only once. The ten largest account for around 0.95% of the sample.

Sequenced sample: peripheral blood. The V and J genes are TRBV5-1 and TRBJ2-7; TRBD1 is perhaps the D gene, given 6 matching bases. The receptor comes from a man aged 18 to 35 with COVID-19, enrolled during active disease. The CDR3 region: CASSRATGLSYEQYF. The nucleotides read TGCGCCAGCAGCAGGGCGACAGGCCTCTCCTACGAGCAGTACTTC.